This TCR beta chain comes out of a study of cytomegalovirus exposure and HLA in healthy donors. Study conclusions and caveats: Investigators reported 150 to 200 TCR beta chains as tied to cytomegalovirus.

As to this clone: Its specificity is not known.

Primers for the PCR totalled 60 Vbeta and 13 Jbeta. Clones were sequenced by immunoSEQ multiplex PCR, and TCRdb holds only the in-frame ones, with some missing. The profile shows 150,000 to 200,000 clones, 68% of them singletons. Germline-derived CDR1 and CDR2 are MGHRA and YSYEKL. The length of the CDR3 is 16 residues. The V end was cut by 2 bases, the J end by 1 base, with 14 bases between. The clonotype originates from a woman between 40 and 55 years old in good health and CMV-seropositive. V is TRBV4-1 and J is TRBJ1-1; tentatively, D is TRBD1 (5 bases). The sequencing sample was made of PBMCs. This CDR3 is CASSQSPARENTEAFF. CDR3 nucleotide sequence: TGCGCCAGCAGCCAAAGCCCGGCCAGGGAGAACACTGAAGCTTTCTTT.